The rows below give T cell receptor beta chains drawn from one sample of a study of response to subunit inactivated influenza vaccine. MiXCR was run by TCRdb on the RT-PCR reads, yielding one entry per CDR3 protein. The repertoire holds around 530,000 distinct CDR3 sequences, with more than 15% as singletons. The material sequenced was CD4+ T cells sorted from PBMCs, taken around 25 months after vaccination. All receptors derive from a man between 50 and 69 years old who received an inactivated influenza vaccine. CDR3s include the opening cysteine and the closing phenylalanine or tryptophan. A D gene is named only where the DNA matches it firmly. Not every row has a clone size; where given, it reads once, few, many or a size class.

size,V,D,J,DNA,CDR3
.,TRBV7-6,TRBD2,TRBJ2-5,TGTGCCAGCAGCCGAGCGGGATCGGGGGAGACCCAGTACTTC,CASSRAGSGETQYF
.,TRBV15,TRBD1,TRBJ1-1,TGTGCCACCAGCAGAGATGGCGGGGGTTTCCCGGGACAGGGAGCTTTCTTT,CATSRDGGGFPGQGAFF
.,TRBV4-2,TRBD2,TRBJ2-5,TGTGCCAGCAGCCAGGGGACTAGCGGGGGGGCATCAGAGACCCAGTACTTC,CASSQGTSGGASETQYF
few,TRBV6-1,.,TRBJ1-1,TGTGCCAGCAGTGAAGCAGTTGAAGCTTTCTTT,CASSEAVEAFF
few,TRBV7-2,TRBD2,TRBJ2-3,TGTGCCAGCAGCTTCACTAGCGGGAGCCTCACAGATACGCAGTATTTT,CASSFTSGSLTDTQYF
.,TRBV6-2/TRBV6-3,.,TRBJ1-1,TGTGCCAGCAGTTACCGGGTCATGAACACTGAAGCTTTCTTT,CASSYRVMNTEAFF
few,TRBV12-3/TRBV12-4,TRBD2,TRBJ2-1,TGTGCCAGCAGTTTCATAGCGGGGGGCCGTCAGGCCTACAATGAGCAGTTCTTC,CASSFIAGGRQAYNEQFF
.,TRBV27,TRBD2,TRBJ2-3,TGTGCCAGCAGTTTATCGACTAGCGGGAGTTGGACAGATACGCAGTATTTT,CASSLSTSGSWTDTQYF
few,TRBV7-6,.,TRBJ2-1,TGTGCCAGCAGCTCCGGGCAGGGGGGCTACAATGAGCAGTTCTTC,CASSSGQGGYNEQFF
.,TRBV20-1,.,TRBJ1-5,TGCAGTGCTAGTACTCGGGCAAATCAGCCCCAGCATTTT,CSASTRANQPQHF